Sequencing of this TCR beta chain was carried out in a study of T cell clones after liver transplantation. Study-wide context: TCRbeta sequencing after a pre-transplant mixed lymphocyte reaction identified graft-donor-reactive clones, later tracked in post-transplant blood. Without induction therapy, subjects received standard immunosuppression until 12-24 months post-transplant. Three of the eight recipients were HCV-positive; the rest had non-autoimmune, non-viral transplant indications.

The assay was immunoSEQ multiplex PCR, and TCRdb's table has in-frame clones only and misses some. This sample has about 80,000 clones, with 65% to 85% found just once. Trimming took 2 bases from V and 9 from J, leaving 14 bases between them. From germline, CDR1 is SNHLY and CDR2 FYNNEI. The CDR3 runs 14 residues. V usage is TRBV2 and J usage is TRBJ2-1, with D possibly TRBD1 on 5 matching bases. This TCR came from a human patient who received a liver transplant. Among the T cells, some may be from the graft donor. The sample here was CD4+ T cells from blood, taken 45 to 46 months after liver transplant. The CDR3 region is CASSEWQGVREQFF. As DNA, the CDR3 is TGTGCCAGCAGTGAATGGCAGGGTGTGCGTGAGCAGTTCTTC.